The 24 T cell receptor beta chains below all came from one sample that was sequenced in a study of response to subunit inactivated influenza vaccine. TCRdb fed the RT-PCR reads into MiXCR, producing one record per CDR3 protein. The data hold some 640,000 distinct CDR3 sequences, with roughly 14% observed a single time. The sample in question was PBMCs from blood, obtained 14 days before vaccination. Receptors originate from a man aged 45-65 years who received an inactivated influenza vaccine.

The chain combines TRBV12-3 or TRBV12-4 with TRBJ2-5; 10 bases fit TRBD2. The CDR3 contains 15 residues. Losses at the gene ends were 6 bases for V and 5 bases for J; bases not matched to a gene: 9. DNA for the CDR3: TGTGCCAGCAGACCTAGCGGGGGATATACGGAGACCCAGTACTTC. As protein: CASRPSGGYTETQYF.

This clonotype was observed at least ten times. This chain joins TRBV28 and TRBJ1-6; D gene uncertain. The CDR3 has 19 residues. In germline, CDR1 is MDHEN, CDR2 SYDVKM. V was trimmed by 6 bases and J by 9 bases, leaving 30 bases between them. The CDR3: CASSRPGPGLSLPVSPLHF. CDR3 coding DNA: TGTGCCAGCAGCCGACCGGGCCCTGGCCTTTCACTGCCGGTTTCACCCCTCCACTTT.

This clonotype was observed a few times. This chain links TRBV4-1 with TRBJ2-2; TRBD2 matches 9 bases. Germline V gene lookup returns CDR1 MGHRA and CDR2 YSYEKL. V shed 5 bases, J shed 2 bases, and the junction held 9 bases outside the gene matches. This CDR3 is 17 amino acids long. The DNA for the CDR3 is TGCGCCAGCAGCGTTACCTTTAGCGGGGGTAACACCGGGGAGCTGTTTTTT. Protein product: CASSVTFSGGNTGELFF.

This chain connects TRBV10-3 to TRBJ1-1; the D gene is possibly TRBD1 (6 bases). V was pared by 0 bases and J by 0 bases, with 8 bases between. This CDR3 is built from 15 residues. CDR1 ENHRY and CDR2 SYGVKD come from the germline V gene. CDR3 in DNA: TGTGCCATCAGTGAGTCAGACAGGTTGAACACTGAAGCTTTCTTT. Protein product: CAISESDRLNTEAFF.

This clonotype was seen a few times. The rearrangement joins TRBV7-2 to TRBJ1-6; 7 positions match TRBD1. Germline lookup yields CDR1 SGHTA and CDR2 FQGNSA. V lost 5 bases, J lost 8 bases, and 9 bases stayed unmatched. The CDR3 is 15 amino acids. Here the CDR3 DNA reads TGTGCCAGCAGCCCCAGGGGGACCCGGGATTCACCCCTCCACTTT. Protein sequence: CASSPRGTRDSPLHF.

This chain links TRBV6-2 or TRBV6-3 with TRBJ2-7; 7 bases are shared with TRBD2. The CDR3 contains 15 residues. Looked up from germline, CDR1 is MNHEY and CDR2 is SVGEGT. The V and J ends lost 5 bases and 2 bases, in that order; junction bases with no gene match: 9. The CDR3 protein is CASSPWAGVPYEQYF. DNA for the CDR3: TGTGCCAGCAGTCCGTGGGCGGGAGTACCCTACGAGCAGTACTTC.

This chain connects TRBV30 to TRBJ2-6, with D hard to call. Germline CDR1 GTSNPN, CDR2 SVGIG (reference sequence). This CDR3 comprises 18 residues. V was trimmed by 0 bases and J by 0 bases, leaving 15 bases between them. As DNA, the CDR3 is TGTGCCTGGAGTGTACTTCGAACCTACGCCTCTGGGGCCAACGTCCTGACTTTC. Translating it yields CAWSVLRTYASGANVLTF.

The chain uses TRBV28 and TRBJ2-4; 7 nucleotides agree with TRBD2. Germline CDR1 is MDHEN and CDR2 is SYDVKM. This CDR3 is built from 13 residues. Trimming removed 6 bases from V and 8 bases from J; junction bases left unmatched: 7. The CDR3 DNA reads TGTGCCAGCAGCCGGGGGGATAGGGACATTCAGTACTTC. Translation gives CASSRGDRDIQYF.

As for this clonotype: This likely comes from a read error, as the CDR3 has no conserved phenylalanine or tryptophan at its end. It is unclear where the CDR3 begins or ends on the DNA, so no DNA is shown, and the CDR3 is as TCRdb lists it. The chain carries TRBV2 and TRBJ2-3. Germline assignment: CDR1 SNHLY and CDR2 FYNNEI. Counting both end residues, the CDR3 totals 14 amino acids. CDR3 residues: CASRYKIDTQYLST.

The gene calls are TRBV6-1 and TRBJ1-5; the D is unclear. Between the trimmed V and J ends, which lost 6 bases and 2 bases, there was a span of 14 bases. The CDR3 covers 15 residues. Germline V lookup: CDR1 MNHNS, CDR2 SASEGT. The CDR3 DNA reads TGTGCCAGCAGGAAAGACTGGCTTGGCAATCAGCCCCAGCATTTT. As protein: CASRKDWLGNQPQHF.

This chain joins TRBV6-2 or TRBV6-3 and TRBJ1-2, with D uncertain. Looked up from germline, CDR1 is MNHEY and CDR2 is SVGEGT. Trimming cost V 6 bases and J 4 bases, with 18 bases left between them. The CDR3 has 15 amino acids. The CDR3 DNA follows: TGTGCCAGCAGGCGCTCCGAGGACGGGCTCTATGGCTACACCTTC. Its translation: CASRRSEDGLYGYTF.

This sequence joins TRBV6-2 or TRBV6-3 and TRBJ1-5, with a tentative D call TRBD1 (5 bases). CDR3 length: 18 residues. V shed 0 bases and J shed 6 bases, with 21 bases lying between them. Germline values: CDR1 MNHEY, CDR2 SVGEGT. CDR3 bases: TGTGCCAGCAGTTACTCGAAAATCTCAGGCAGGGACCGTCAGCCCCAGCATTTT. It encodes CASSYSKISGRDRQPQHF.

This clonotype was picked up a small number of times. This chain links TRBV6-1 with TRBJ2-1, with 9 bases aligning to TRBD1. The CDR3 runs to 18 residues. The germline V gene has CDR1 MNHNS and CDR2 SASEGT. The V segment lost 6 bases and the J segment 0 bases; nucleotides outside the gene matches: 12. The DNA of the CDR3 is TGTGCCAGCAGGCGGACAGGGGCCGTAATACGCTCCTACAATGAGCAGTTCTTC. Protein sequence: CASRRTGAVIRSYNEQFF.

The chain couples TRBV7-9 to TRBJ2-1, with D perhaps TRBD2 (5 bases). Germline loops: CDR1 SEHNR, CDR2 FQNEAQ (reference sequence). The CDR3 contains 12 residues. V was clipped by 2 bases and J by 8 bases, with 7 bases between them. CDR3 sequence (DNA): TGTGCCAGCAGCTTAATCGGGGATGAGCAGTTCTTC. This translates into CASSLIGDEQFF.

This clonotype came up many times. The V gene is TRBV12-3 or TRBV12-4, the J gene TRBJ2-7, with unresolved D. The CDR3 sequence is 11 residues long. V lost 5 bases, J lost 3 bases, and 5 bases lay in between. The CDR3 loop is CASSIYYEQYF. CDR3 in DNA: TGTGCCAGCAGTATATACTACGAGCAGTACTTC.

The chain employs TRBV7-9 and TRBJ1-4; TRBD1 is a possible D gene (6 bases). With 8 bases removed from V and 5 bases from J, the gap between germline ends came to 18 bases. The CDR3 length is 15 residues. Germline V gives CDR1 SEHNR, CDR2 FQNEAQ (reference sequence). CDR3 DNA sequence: TGTGCCAGCCGATTTTTTCCGGGGGCGAATGAAAAACTGTTTTTT. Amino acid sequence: CASRFFPGANEKLFF.

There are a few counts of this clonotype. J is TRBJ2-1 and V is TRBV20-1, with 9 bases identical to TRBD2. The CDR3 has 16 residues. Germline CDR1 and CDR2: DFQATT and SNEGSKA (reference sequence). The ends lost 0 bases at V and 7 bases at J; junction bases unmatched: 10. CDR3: CSARDDLAGLQNEQFF. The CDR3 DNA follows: TGCAGTGCTAGAGATGATCTAGCGGGGCTTCAGAATGAGCAGTTCTTC.

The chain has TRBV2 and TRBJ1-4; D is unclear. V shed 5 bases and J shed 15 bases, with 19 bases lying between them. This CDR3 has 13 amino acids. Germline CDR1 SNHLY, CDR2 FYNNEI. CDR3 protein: CASSWGRDGVMFF. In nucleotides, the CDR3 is TGTGCCAGCAGTTGGGGTCGGGATGGCGTAATGTTTTTT.

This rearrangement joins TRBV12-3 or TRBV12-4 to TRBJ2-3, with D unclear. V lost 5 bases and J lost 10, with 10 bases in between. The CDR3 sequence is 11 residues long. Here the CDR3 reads CASSQWGAQYF. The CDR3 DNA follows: TGTGCCAGCAGTCAATGGGGTGCGCAGTATTTT.

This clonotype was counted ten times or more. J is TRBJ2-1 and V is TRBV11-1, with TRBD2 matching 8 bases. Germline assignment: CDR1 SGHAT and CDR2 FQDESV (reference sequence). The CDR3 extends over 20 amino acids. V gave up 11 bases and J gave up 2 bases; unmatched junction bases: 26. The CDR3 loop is CAGSAAYDFSGTRAYNEQFF. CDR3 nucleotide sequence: TGTGCCGGATCAGCAGCTTATGATTTTTCCGGGACTAGAGCCTACAATGAGCAGTTCTTC.

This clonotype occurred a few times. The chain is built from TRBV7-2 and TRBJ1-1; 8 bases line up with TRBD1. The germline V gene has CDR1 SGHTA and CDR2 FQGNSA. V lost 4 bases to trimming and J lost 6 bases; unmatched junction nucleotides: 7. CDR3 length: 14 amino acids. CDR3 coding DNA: TGTGCCAGCAGCTCGGACAGGGCTTCCTCTGAAGCTTTCTTT. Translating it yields CASSSDRASSEAFF.

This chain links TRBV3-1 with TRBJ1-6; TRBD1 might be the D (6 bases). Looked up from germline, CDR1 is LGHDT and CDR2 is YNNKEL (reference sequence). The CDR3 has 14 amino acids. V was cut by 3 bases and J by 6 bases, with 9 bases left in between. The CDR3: CASSHGTSNSPLHF. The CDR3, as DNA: TGTGCCAGCAGCCACGGGACATCTAATTCACCCCTCCACTTT.

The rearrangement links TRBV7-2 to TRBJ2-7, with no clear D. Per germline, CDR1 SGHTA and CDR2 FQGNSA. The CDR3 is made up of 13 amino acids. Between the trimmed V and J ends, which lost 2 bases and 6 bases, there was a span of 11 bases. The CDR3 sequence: CASSLPYFIEQYF. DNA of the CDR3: TGTGCCAGCAGCTTACCCTACTTCATCGAGCAGTACTTC.

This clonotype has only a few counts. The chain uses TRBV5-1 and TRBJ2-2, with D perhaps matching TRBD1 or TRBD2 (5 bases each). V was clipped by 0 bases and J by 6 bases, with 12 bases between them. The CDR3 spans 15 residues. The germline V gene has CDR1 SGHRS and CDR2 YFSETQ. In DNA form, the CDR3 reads TGCGCCAGCAGCTTGGCCGGGGCCGAGGCCGGGGAGCTGTTTTTT. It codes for CASSLAGAEAGELFF.